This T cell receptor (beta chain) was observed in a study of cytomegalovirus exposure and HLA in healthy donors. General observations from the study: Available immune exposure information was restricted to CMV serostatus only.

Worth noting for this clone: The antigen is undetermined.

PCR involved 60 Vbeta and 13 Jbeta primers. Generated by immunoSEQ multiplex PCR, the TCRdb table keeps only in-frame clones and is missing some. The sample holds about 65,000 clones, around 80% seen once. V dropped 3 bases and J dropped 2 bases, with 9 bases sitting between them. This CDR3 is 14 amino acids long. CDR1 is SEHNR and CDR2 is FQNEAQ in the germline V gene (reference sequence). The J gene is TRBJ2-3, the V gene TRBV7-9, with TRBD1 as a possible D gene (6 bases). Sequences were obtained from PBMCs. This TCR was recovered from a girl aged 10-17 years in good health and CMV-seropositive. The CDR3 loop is CASSFTGSTDTQYF. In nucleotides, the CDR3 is TGTGCCAGCAGCTTTACAGGGTCCACAGATACGCAGTATTTT.